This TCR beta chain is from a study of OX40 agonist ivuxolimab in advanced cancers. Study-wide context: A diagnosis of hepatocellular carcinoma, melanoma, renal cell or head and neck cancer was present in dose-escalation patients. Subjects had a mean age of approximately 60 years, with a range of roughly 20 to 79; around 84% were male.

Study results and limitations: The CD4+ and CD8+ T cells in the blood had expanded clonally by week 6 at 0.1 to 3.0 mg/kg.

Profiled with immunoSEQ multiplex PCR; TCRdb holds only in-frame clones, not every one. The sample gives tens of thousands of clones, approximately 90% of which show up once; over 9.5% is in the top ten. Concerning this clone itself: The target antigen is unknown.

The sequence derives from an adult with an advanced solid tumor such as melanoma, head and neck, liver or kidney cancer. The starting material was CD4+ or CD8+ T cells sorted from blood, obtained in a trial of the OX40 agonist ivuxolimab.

The CDR3 is CASSLGGRGYNEQFF. The DNA for the CDR3 is TGTGCCAGCAGTTTAGGAGGCAGAGGGTACAATGAGCAGTTCTTC. This chain joins TRBV27 and TRBJ2-1, with D tentatively TRBD2 (5 bases). Deletions cut 2 bases from V and 4 bases from J, with 12 bases between. CDR3 size: 15 residues. CDR1 is MNHEY, CDR2 SMNVEV, per germline (reference sequence).